One and the same sample provided the 3 T cell receptor beta chains below, sequenced in a study of blood T cell repertoires in COVID-19 (TCRdb year 2020). To prepare the library, the immunoSEQ multiplex PCR assay was applied. TCRdb provides this immuneACCESS table in a form limited to in-frame rearrangements. Some clones are lacking; in checked studies, under half of them reflect an unresolved V gene, and why the rest are absent is not known. The sample table records about 170,000 clones; roughly 86% of these occur just once. The ten largest account for around 2.5% of the sample. What was sequenced was peripheral blood. These TCRs come from a woman aged 80 or over with COVID-19, enrolled during active disease.

V gene TRBV11-2 combines with J gene TRBJ2-7, with TRBD1 as a possible D gene (5 bases). Trimming took 1 base from V and 1 from J, leaving 5 bases between them. CDR1 and CDR2 (germline): SGHAT, FQNNGV. The CDR3 covers 13 residues. The CDR3 region is CASSLAGSYEQYF. CDR3 in DNA: TGTGCCAGCAGCTTAGCAGGGTCCTACGAGCAGTACTTC. Full variable domain (rest looked up from reference TRBV11-2 and TRBJ2-7): EAGVAQSPRYKIIEKRQSVAFWCNPISGHATLYWYQQILGQGPKLLIQFQNNGVVDDSQLPKDRFSAERLKGVDSTLKIQPAKLEDSAVYLCASSLAGSYEQYFGPGTRLTVT.

This rearrangement joins TRBV28 to TRBJ1-6; unclear D gene. The CDR3 sequence is 15 residues long. The germline V gene encodes CDR1 MDHEN and CDR2 SYDVKM. Trimming removed 4 bases from V and 7 bases from J, with 14 bases in between. Written as DNA, the CDR3 is TGTGCCAGCAGTTCCTCCTACAGAATAAATTCACCCCTCCACTTT. Residues: CASSSSYRINSPLHF.

The chain is built from TRBV5-4 and TRBJ2-5, with TRBD2 matching over 12 bases. The CDR3 is made up of 15 amino acids. Per germline, CDR1 SGHNT and CDR2 YYREEE (reference sequence). Germline trimming cut 4 bases from V and 5 bases from J; bases unmatched to any gene: 6. DNA for the CDR3: TGTGCCAGCAGCGAAGGGACTAGCGGGTGGGAGACCCAGTACTTC. This sequence encodes CASSEGTSGWETQYF.